The 11 T cell receptor beta chains presented below share a single source sample, sequenced in a study of cytomegalovirus exposure and HLA in healthy donors. Researchers ran the PCR with 60 Vbeta and 13 Jbeta primers. The method was immunoSEQ multiplex PCR; TCRdb's version includes in-frame clones alone and lacks a portion of them. The sample records some 130,000 clones, roughly 71% being singletons. The sample was PBMCs. The receptors were gathered from a man aged 25 to 45 in good health and CMV-seronegative.

This chain joins TRBV27 and TRBJ1-5; 9 bases agree with TRBD1. The V gene end was trimmed by 6 bases and the J gene end by 4 bases; junction bases not matched to a gene: 4. The length of the CDR3 is 14 residues. The germline V gene encodes CDR1 MNHEY and CDR2 SMNVEV (reference sequence). CDR3 sequence reads: CASSRGQGNQPQHF. In DNA, the CDR3 is TGTGCCAGCAGCCGAGGACAGGGGAATCAGCCCCAGCATTTT.

This chain links TRBV7-9 with TRBJ2-7, with D perhaps matching TRBD2 (6 bases). Germline CDR1 and CDR2: SEHNR and FQNEAQ (reference sequence). The CDR3 extends over 13 amino acids. V lost 3 bases, J lost 1 base, and 7 bases lay in between. The DNA for the CDR3 is TGTGCCAGCAGCTTGACTAGTTCCTACGAGCAGTACTTC. It is translated as CASSLTSSYEQYF. The entire variable domain, with the rest obtained from reference TRBV7-9 and TRBJ2-7, is as follows: DTGVSQNPRHKITKRGQNVTFRCDPISEHNRLYWYRQTLGQGPEFLTYFQNEAQLEKSRLLSDRFSAERPKGSFSTLEIQRTEQGDSAMYLCASSLTSSYEQYFGPGTRLTVT.

The chain links TRBV2 to TRBJ2-1, with 8 bases identical to TRBD2. Germline V gene lookup returns CDR1 SNHLY and CDR2 FYNNEI. Trimming at V came to 4 bases and at J to 10 bases, leaving 9 bases not matched to a gene. The length of the CDR3 is 14 residues. The CDR3 reads CASSGVSGVGEQFF. Written as DNA, the CDR3 is TGTGCCAGCAGTGGTGTTAGCGGGGTGGGAGAGCAGTTCTTC.

There are a few counts of this clone. This chain joins TRBV6-1 and TRBJ1-5; TRBD1 agrees at 8 bases. This CDR3 has 14 amino acids. V shed 2 bases and J 7 bases; nucleotides not matched to a gene: 4. Germline lookup yields CDR1 MNHNS and CDR2 SASEGT. Written as DNA, the CDR3 is TGTGCCAGCAGTGAACAGGGGGCACTACAGCCCCAGCATTTT. It yields the protein CASSEQGALQPQHF.

The chain carries TRBV19 and TRBJ2-7; 8 bases are shared with TRBD2. The length of the CDR3 is 13 residues. Germline values: CDR1 LNHDA, CDR2 SQIVND (reference sequence). V lost 3 bases, J lost 5 bases, and 3 bases stayed unmatched. The CDR3 DNA sequence: TGTGCCAGTAGTATCGGACTAGCAAACGAGCAGTACTTC. It yields the protein CASSIGLANEQYF.

The rearrangement links TRBV29-1 to TRBJ1-2, with TRBD1 as a possible D gene (6 bases). Germline CDR1 and CDR2: SQVTM and ANQGSEA. This CDR3 spans 13 amino acids. V lost 2 bases and J 2 bases, leaving 9 bases between the germline ends. The CDR3, as DNA: TGCAGCGTTGAAACAGGGACCAACTATGGCTACACCTTC. Translating it yields CSVETGTNYGYTF.

The chain couples TRBV5-1 to TRBJ1-4, with D possibly being TRBD1 (5 bases). This CDR3 contains 16 residues. With 3 bases removed from V and 8 bases from J, the gap between germline ends came to 20 bases. Germline V gene lookup returns CDR1 SGHRS and CDR2 YFSETQ. The CDR3 nucleotides read TGCGCCAGCAGCTCAATGGGGCGTGGAGGGAAGGAAAAACTGTTTTTT. Protein: CASSSMGRGGKEKLFF.

The chain has TRBV5-8 and TRBJ1-5; D is unresolved. V was cut by 1 base and J by 1 base, with 12 bases left in between. The CDR3 consists of 16 residues. The germline V gene encodes CDR1 SGHTS and CDR2 YDEGEE. The CDR3 spells CASSLRNSGSNQPQHF. The CDR3 DNA sequence: TGTGCCAGCAGCTTGCGAAACAGTGGAAGCAATCAGCCCCAGCATTTT.

With respect to this clone: A read error may account for a junction end that differs from germline. The chain has TRBV7-7 and TRBJ2-3, with 13 positions matching TRBD2. Germline V CDR1 and CDR2: SSHAT, FNYEAQ (reference sequence). CDR3 length: 14 amino acids. The CDR3 nucleotides read TGTGCTAGCAGCTCCGGGACTAGCGGGAATACGCAGTATTTT. Its translation: CASSSGTSGNTQYF.

J is TRBJ1-5 and V is TRBV19; 7 bases align to TRBD1. The CDR3 consists of 15 residues. Per the germline V gene, CDR1 is LNHDA and CDR2 is SQIVND (reference sequence). V trimming: 6 bases; J trimming: 5 bases; junction bases outside the gene matches: 10. In DNA, the CDR3 is TGTGCCAGTAGCTCGACAGGGCAGCGAGATCAGCCCCAGCATTTT. This gives the protein CASSSTGQRDQPQHF.

The gene calls are TRBV28 and TRBJ1-1; TRBD1 agrees at 7 bases. V trimming: 5 bases; J trimming: 6 bases; junction bases outside the gene matches: 6. This CDR3 has 13 amino acids. Germline V CDR1 and CDR2: MDHEN, SYDVKM. The CDR3: CASSEQGISEAFF. DNA for the CDR3: TGTGCCAGCAGTGAACAGGGGATCTCTGAAGCTTTCTTT.